The present TCR beta chain was sequenced within a study of OX40 agonist ivuxolimab in advanced cancers. Across the whole study: Ivuxolimab is an agonistic anti-OX40 (CD134) antibody, and patients were treated with it.

CDR1 MNHEY and CDR2 SVGAGI come from the germline V gene. Trimming took 6 bases from V and 5 from J, leaving 11 bases between them. This CDR3 comprises 12 residues. Sequencing used immunoSEQ multiplex PCR; TCRdb keeps in-frame clones, though not all of them. The sample shows 35,000 or so clones, about 90% of them seen only once. Patients were ineligible given autoimmune disease history or systemic immunosuppression. This receptor was obtained from an adult with an advanced solid tumor such as melanoma, head and neck, liver or kidney cancer. This chain joins TRBV6-5 and TRBJ2-7; unclear D gene. The sequences come from CD4+ or CD8+ T cells sorted from blood, collected in a trial of the OX40 agonist ivuxolimab. The CDR3 sequence: CASSRPEDEQYF. The CDR3 nucleotides are TGTGCCAGCAGCCGTCCCGAGGACGAGCAGTACTTC.